This is a list of T cell receptor beta chains from one sample in a study of glioma-infiltrating T cells after dendritic cell vaccination. Assay used: immunoSEQ multiplex PCR; TCRdb lists only in-frame clones, some missing. Seen here are 80,000 to 100,000 clones, roughly three quarters observed once, and the top ten hold under 7%. Sequencing was performed on blood, taken before dendritic cell vaccination. These receptors all come from a human donor with glioblastoma. The CDR3 runs from the conserved cysteine through the conserved F or W. A D gene is named only where the DNA matches it firmly. Only some rows state a clone size, as once, few, many or a class for expanded clones.

D	length	size	J	V	CDR3	DNA
TRBD2	18	NA	TRBJ2-1	TRBV27	CASSFLGLAGSSYNEQFF	TGTGCCAGCAGTTTCCTAGGACTAGCGGGTAGCTCCTACAATGAGCAGTTCTTC
TRBD1	17	few	TRBJ1-3	TRBV5-1	CASSLLPGQTSGNTIYF	TGCGCCAGCAGCTTATTGCCGGGACAGACCTCTGGAAACACCATATATTTT
NA	15	NA	TRBJ1-6	TRBV7-8	CASSRGDRANSPLHF	TGTGCCAGCAGCCGCGGGGACCGCGCCAATTCACCCCTCCACTTT
TRBD1	14	NA	TRBJ1-2	TRBV2	CASRAGQGLDGYTF	TGTGCCAGCAGGGCTGGACAGGGGCTGGACGGCTACACCTTC
NA	11	few	TRBJ2-7	TRBV2	CASRGLKEQYF	TGTGCCAGCAGGGGACTGAAAGAGCAGTACTTC
TRBD1	15	many	TRBJ2-7	TRBV5-4	CASSLGGQPFYEQYF	TGTGCCAGCAGCTTGGGGGGACAGCCTTTCTACGAGCAGTACTTC
NA	15	NA	TRBJ1-1	TRBV5-4	CATTDPGGLNTEAFF	TGTGCCACCACGGATCCCGGGGGGCTGAACACTGAAGCTTTCTTT
TRBD2	18	NA	TRBJ2-5	TRBV5-1	CASSLGTILAGEEETQYF	TGCGCCAGCAGCTTGGGGACCATACTAGCGGGAGAGGAAGAGACCCAGTACTTC
TRBD2	14	NA	TRBJ2-3	TRBV7-3	CASSPGLAGDTQYF	TGTGCCAGCAGCCCGGGACTAGCGGGAGATACGCAGTATTTT
TRBD2	15	NA	TRBJ2-3	TRBV7-3	CASSPRLAETDTQYF	TGTGCCAGCAGCCCCCGACTAGCGGAAACAGATACGCAGTATTTT
NA	15	NA	TRBJ2-2	TRBV6-5	CASSPRITNTGELFF	TGTGCCAGCAGCCCCAGGATAACGAACACCGGGGAGCTGTTTTTT
NA	12	NA	TRBJ1-2	TRBV9	CASSAGFYGYTF	TGTGCCAGCAGCGCCGGTTTTTATGGCTACACCTTC
TRBD1	14	NA	TRBJ1-1	TRBV10-2	CASRSNRGGTEAFF	TGCGCCAGCAGGAGCAACAGGGGTGGCACTGAAGCTTTCTTT
NA	12	NA	TRBJ2-3	TRBV27	CASSLPTDTQYF	TGTGCCAGCAGTCTCCCCACAGATACGCAGTATTTT
TRBD1	15	many	TRBJ1-2	TRBV11-2	CASSLVRGWNYGYTF	TGTGCCAGCAGCTTGGTCAGGGGGTGGAACTATGGCTACACCTTC
NA	14	NA	TRBJ2-1	TRBV6-1	CASWIGSSYNEQFF	TGTGCCAGCTGGATAGGGAGCTCCTACAATGAGCAGTTCTTC
TRBD2	15	once	TRBJ2-7	TRBV6-5	CASRTGGLFSYEQYF	TGTGCCAGCCGCACGGGGGGTCTTTTCTCCTACGAGCAGTACTTC
TRBD1	16	NA	TRBJ1-5	TRBV10-2	CASSDRGINVLSPQHF	TGCGCCAGCAGCGACAGGGGGATTAACGTTTTATCTCCCCAGCATTTT
TRBD1	14	many	TRBJ1-1	TRBV6-6	CASSYLTGQTEAFF	TGTGCCAGCAGTTATCTGACAGGGCAAACTGAAGCTTTCTTT
NA	15	NA	TRBJ1-1	TRBV6-1	CASSEYGREDTEAFF	TGTGCCAGCAGTGAATACGGCAGGGAAGACACTGAAGCTTTCTTT
NA	12	NA	TRBJ1-2	TRBV10-2	CASSETGYGYTF	TGCGCCAGCAGTGAGACAGGCTATGGCTACACCTTC
NA	15	NA	TRBJ1-1	TRBV6-5	CASSYNSGLGTEAFF	TGTGCCAGCAGTTATAATTCAGGGCTTGGCACTGAAGCTTTCTTT
NA	14	NA	TRBJ1-2	TRBV19	CASSMTTDNYGYTF	TGTGCCAGTAGTATGACGACAGACAACTATGGCTACACCTTC
NA	13	NA	TRBJ1-5	TRBV19	CASGGGIRQPQHF	TGTGCCAGCGGGGGGGGCATTCGTCAGCCCCAGCATTTT
NA	13	NA	TRBJ2-2	TRBV6-1	CASREINTGELFF	TGTGCCAGCAGGGAGATAAACACCGGGGAGCTGTTTTTT
NA	16	NA	TRBJ2-7	TRBV7-9	CASSPSGGFSSYEQYF	TGTGCCAGCAGCCCCTCCGGAGGTTTTAGCTCCTACGAGCAGTACTTC
TRBD1	14	NA	TRBJ2-7	TRBV10-3	CAISTGDRGHEQYF	TGTGCCATCTCTACGGGGGACAGGGGGCACGAGCAGTACTTC
NA	13	NA	TRBJ1-5	TRBV6-1	CAIQGQSNQPQHF	TGTGCCATCCAGGGTCAGAGCAATCAGCCCCAGCATTTT
NA	16	NA	TRBJ2-2	TRBV27	CASSFVTGVNTGELFF	TGTGCCAGCAGTTTCGTAACGGGAGTAAACACCGGGGAGCTGTTTTTT
NA	13	many	TRBJ2-7	TRBV4-2	CASSQDSPYEQYF	TGTGCCAGCAGCCAAGATAGTCCCTACGAGCAGTACTTC
TRBD1	15	once	TRBJ1-1	TRBV7-9	CASSNLQGRHTEAFF	TGTGCCAGCAGCAACTTACAGGGGCGGCACACTGAAGCTTTCTTT
NA	15	NA	TRBJ1-1	TRBV5-1	CASSLEEGGYTEAFF	TGCGCCAGCAGCTTGGAAGAGGGTGGTTACACTGAAGCTTTCTTT
NA	16	NA	TRBJ1-2	TRBV15	CATSRDLAPVNYGYTF	TGTGCCACCAGCAGAGATCTGGCCCCCGTTAACTATGGCTACACCTTC
TRBD2	14	once	TRBJ2-5	TRBV30	CAWSVRGGIETQYF	TGTGCCTGGAGTGTACGGGGGGGGATAGAGACCCAGTACTTC
TRBD1	18	few	TRBJ1-2	TRBV5-4	CASSLYGLEMSSGGDYTF	TGTGCCAGCAGCTTGTATGGCTTAGAGATGTCGTCAGGGGGCGACTACACCTTC
NA	16	NA	TRBJ2-7	TRBV5-1	CASSLSGGAKYYEQYF	TGCGCCAGCAGCTTGTCCGGCGGGGCTAAATACTACGAGCAGTACTTC
NA	16	NA	TRBJ1-5	TRBV28	CASSLFRQGINQPQHF	TGTGCCAGCAGTTTATTCCGGCAGGGCATTAATCAGCCCCAGCATTTT
NA	16	NA	TRBJ1-3	TRBV28	CASEGVQGSSGNTIYF	TGTGCCAGCGAAGGGGTACAGGGATCGTCGGGAAACACCATATATTTT
NA	16	few	TRBJ1-2	TRBV19	CASSHTRGVVNYGYTF	TGTGCCAGTAGCCACACGCGGGGGGTTGTGAACTATGGCTACACCTTC
NA	16	few	TRBJ2-6	TRBV29-1	CSVGGMTASGANVLTF	TGCAGCGTTGGTGGGATGACAGCTTCTGGGGCCAACGTCCTGACTTTC
TRBD1	16	NA	TRBJ2-6	TRBV19	CASSSRGRGGANVLTF	TGTGCCAGTAGCAGCAGGGGGCGCGGTGGGGCCAACGTCCTGACTTTC
NA	14	NA	TRBJ1-1	TRBV18	CASSPPSVSTEAFF	TGTGCCAGCTCACCACCTTCAGTAAGCACTGAAGCTTTCTTT
NA	16	NA	TRBJ2-5	TRBV7-9	CASSLESGGGQETQYF	TGTGCCAGCAGCTTAGAAAGCGGTGGGGGGCAAGAGACCCAGTACTTC
TRBD1	13	NA	TRBJ1-5	TRBV19	CASSPTGDQPQHF	TGTGCCAGTAGTCCGACAGGGGATCAGCCCCAGCATTTT
NA	16	once	TRBJ1-3	TRBV5-1	CASSPMQGISGNTIYF	TGCGCCAGCAGCCCGATGCAGGGCATCTCTGGAAACACCATATATTTT
TRBD1	16	few	TRBJ1-4	TRBV30	CAWSGDRVSVSEKLFF	TGTGCCTGGAGTGGGGACAGGGTATCCGTATCTGAAAAACTGTTTTTT
NA	14	NA	TRBJ1-2	TRBV28	CASSSHGQNYGYTF	TGTGCCAGCAGTTCTCACGGACAGAACTATGGCTACACCTTC
NA	12	NA	TRBJ1-1	TRBV5-1	CASSLGQREAFF	TGCGCCAGCAGCTTGGGACAGCGTGAAGCTTTCTTT
TRBD1	15	NA	TRBJ2-7	TRBV10-1	CASSESGQGLEEQYF	TGCGCCAGCAGTGAGTCCGGACAGGGGTTGGAGGAGCAGTACTTC
NA	15	NA	TRBJ1-2	TRBV5-1	CASSLEAGGSSGYTF	TGCGCCAGCAGCTTGGAGGCAGGAGGCAGTAGTGGCTACACCTTC
TRBD1	13	NA	TRBJ2-7	TRBV13	CASSWGQSYEQYF	TGTGCCAGCAGCTGGGGACAGAGCTACGAGCAGTACTTC
NA	18	NA	TRBJ1-4	TRBV19	CASSQVILRQVGNEKLFF	TGTGCCAGTAGCCAGGTCATTTTAAGACAGGTCGGGAATGAAAAACTGTTTTTT
TRBD2	15	NA	TRBJ2-1	TRBV9	CASSTGLADYNEQFF	TGTGCCAGCAGCACGGGACTAGCGGATTACAATGAGCAGTTCTTC
NA	14	NA	TRBJ2-3	TRBV10-2	CASSGSGVTDTQYF	TGCGCCAGCAGTGGTTCAGGGGTCACAGATACGCAGTATTTT
NA	14	few	TRBJ1-3	TRBV2	CASSYREIGNTIYF	TGTGCCAGCAGCTACCGGGAGATAGGAAACACCATATATTTT
TRBD2	18	NA	TRBJ2-7	TRBV18	CASSPRQLASGSSYEQYF	TGTGCCAGCTCACCAAGGCAGCTAGCTAGCGGGAGCTCCTACGAGCAGTACTTC
NA	13	NA	TRBJ1-5	TRBV29-1	CSVRTDSNQPQHF	TGCAGCGTAAGGACAGATAGCAATCAGCCCCAGCATTTT
TRBD2	16	NA	TRBJ2-1	TRBV15	CATSTARTSRIDEQFF	TGTGCCACCAGCACAGCCAGGACTAGCAGAATCGATGAGCAGTTCTTC
NA	12	NA	TRBJ1-2	TRBV9	CASGGKGAGYTF	TGTGCCAGCGGGGGGAAGGGAGCTGGCTACACCTTC
NA	11	NA	TRBJ2-1	TRBV5-6	CASSLYGEQFF	TGTGCCAGCAGCTTGTACGGTGAGCAGTTCTTC